These 28 T cell receptor beta chains were all obtained from the same sample, sequenced in a study of neurological immune-mediated disorders. Indicated time point: longitudinal time-point 3. Via MiXCR, TCRdb re-called the 5' RACE reads, giving one row per CDR3 protein. The sample holds about 48,000 distinct CDR3 sequences; over 9.5% are singletons and the top ten take roughly 10%. Sequencing used PBMCs. Every receptor here comes from a male donor with HTLV-1-associated myelopathy (HAM/TSP).

This clonotype showed up many times. The chain combines TRBV7-6 with TRBJ2-6; 7 bases are shared with TRBD2. CDR3 length equals 16 residues. Germline V gives CDR1 SGHVS, CDR2 FNYEAQ. J was trimmed by 4 bases and V by 3 bases; bases with no gene match: 6. CDR3 in amino acids: CASSFGGSQGANVLTF. The CDR3 nucleotides are TGTGCCAGCAGCTTCGGGGGGTCGCAGGGGGCCAACGTCCTGACTTTC. The full variable domain, with the rest looked up from reference TRBV7-6 and TRBJ2-6, is GAGVSQSPRYKVTKRGQDVALRCDPISGHVSLYWYRQALGQGPEFLTYFNYEAQQDKSGLPNDRFSAERPEGSISTLTIQRTEQRDSAMYRCASSFGGSQGANVLTFGAGSRLTVL.

In this sample, this clonotype is medium-sized. J is TRBJ2-1 and V is TRBV5-1; no definite D call. With 2 bases removed from V and 5 bases from J, the gap between germline ends came to 8 bases. CDR1 SGHRS and CDR2 YFSETQ come from the germline V gene. The CDR3 extends over 13 amino acids. Written as DNA, the CDR3 is TGCGCCAGCAGCTTAGGAGATAACAATGAGCAGTTCTTC. This translates into CASSLGDNNEQFF.

The rearrangement uses TRBV5-8 and TRBJ2-3; unclear D gene. This CDR3 contains 11 residues. V lost 0 bases to trimming and J lost 8 bases, with 4 bases between them. Germline loops: CDR1 SGHTS, CDR2 YDEGEE. CDR3 residues: CASSLVFTQYF. The CDR3 bases are TGTGCCAGCAGCTTGGTCTTTACGCAGTATTTT.

This clonotype was observed a handful of times. V gene TRBV12-3 or TRBV12-4 combines with J gene TRBJ1-4; 11 positions agree with TRBD1. Unmatched junction bases numbered 9, after V lost 5 bases and J lost 10 bases. This CDR3 comprises 15 residues. This CDR3 is CASSPLRDRGAKLFF. CDR3 DNA: TGTGCCAGCAGTCCGCTTCGGGACAGGGGGGCAAAACTGTTTTTT.

The sample holds many counts of this clonotype. The V and J genes are TRBV29-1 and TRBJ2-7; D remains ambiguous. Germline CDR1 is SQVTM and CDR2 is ANQGSEA. The V and J ends lost 0 bases and 9 bases respectively, with 18 bases between them. The CDR3 extends over 14 amino acids. The DNA of the CDR3 is TGCAGCGTTGAAGAGGGTGGGGATCTACGAGGGCAGTACTTC. This encodes CSVEEGGDLRGQYF.

This clonotype is labeled as medium-sized. This chain connects TRBV29-1 to TRBJ1-4; D ambiguous. Between the trimmed V and J ends, which lost 6 bases and 3 bases, there was a span of 11 bases. Looked up from germline, CDR1 is SQVTM and CDR2 is ANQGSEA. The CDR3 is made up of 13 amino acids. CDR3 nucleotide sequence: TGCAGCGTGATGATTAAAGCTAATGAAAAACTGTTTTTT. Residues: CSVMIKANEKLFF.

This clonotype came up many times. The DNA for the CDR3 is TGCAGCGTTGAAGATTTCCTAGCGGGGGGCCAACTAGTAACAGATACGCAGTATTTT. Its translation is CSVEDFLAGGQLVTDTQYF. The chain couples TRBV29-1 to TRBJ2-3, with 11 bases identical to TRBD2. V was pared by 0 bases and J by 3 bases, with 14 bases of the junction left unmatched. The CDR3 loop spans 19 amino acids. Germline V CDR1 and CDR2: SQVTM, ANQGSEA.

The sample holds many counts of this clonotype. The V gene is TRBV24-1, the J gene TRBJ2-1, with D perhaps matching TRBD1 (6 bases). V gave up 2 bases and J gave up 7 bases, with 8 bases separating them. The germline CDR1 and CDR2 sequences are KGHDR and SFDVKD. CDR3 length equals 13 residues. As DNA, the CDR3 is TGTGCCACCAGTGATTCAGGGGTTAATGAGCAGTTCTTC. This translates into CATSDSGVNEQFF.

Many counts were recorded for this clonotype. This chain joins TRBV20-1 and TRBJ2-1; TRBD2 is a possible D gene (6 bases). Germline V gene sequence: CDR1 DFQATT, CDR2 SNEGSKA (reference sequence). The CDR3 length is 13 residues. V lost 4 bases to trimming and J lost 7 bases, with 14 bases between them. In DNA, the CDR3 is TGCAGTGCTATGGCTCCTGCGGGGAATGAGCAGTTCTTC. Amino acid sequence: CSAMAPAGNEQFF.

The V call is TRBV7-2, the J call TRBJ2-3; unclear D gene. There are 15 residues in the CDR3. Germline V gene sequence: CDR1 SGHTA, CDR2 FQGNSA. V lost 1 base and J 2 bases, leaving 10 bases between the germline ends. The CDR3 nucleotides are TGTGCCAGCAGCTTAGTATTTGGCGACACAGATACGCAGTATTTT. Translating it yields CASSLVFGDTDTQYF.

This clonotype was recorded at least ten times. The chain combines TRBV9 with TRBJ1-5; tentative D call: TRBD1 (6 bases). The V end was cut by 0 bases, the J end by 13 bases, with 20 bases between. Germline CDR1 and CDR2: SGDLS and YYNGEE. This CDR3 has 15 amino acids. The CDR3 is CASSVEGTQGDRQHF. As DNA, the CDR3 is TGTGCCAGCAGCGTAGAGGGGACCCAGGGAGACAGGCAGCATTTT.

This clonotype was observed at least ten times. This chain links TRBV12-3 or TRBV12-4 with TRBJ1-1; D unclear. The CDR3 spans 14 residues. The V gene lost 4 bases and the J gene lost 2 bases, with 11 bases spanning the gap. The CDR3 DNA reads as TGTGCCAGCAGTTCCCCTTGGGAAAACACTGAAGCTTTCTTT. Encoded protein: CASSSPWENTEAFF.

This clonotype was found many times. The J gene is TRBJ2-2, the V gene TRBV3-1, with D tentatively TRBD2 (6 bases). Deletions cut 6 bases from V and 2 bases from J, with 10 bases between. The CDR3 consists of 14 residues. The germline gives CDR1 LGHDT, CDR2 YNNKEL (reference sequence). CDR3 residues: CASRGGLNTGELFF. DNA for the CDR3: TGTGCCAGCAGGGGGGGACTTAACACCGGGGAGCTGTTTTTT.

The table lists this clonotype with many counts. For the CDR3, the DNA is TGTGCCAGCAGCCTGGACAGGGTAAACTATGGCTACACCTTC. Protein: CASSLDRVNYGYTF. The V gene is TRBV7-2, the J gene TRBJ1-2; 8 bases agree with TRBD1. Losses at the gene ends were 5 bases for V and 2 bases for J; bases not matched to a gene: 4. Germline V lookup: CDR1 SGHTA, CDR2 FQGNSA. The CDR3 is 14 residues long.

This clonotype was counted many times. The rearrangement links TRBV5-1 to TRBJ2-2; D not certain. Germline values: CDR1 SGHRS, CDR2 YFSETQ. The CDR3 is made up of 14 amino acids. Trimming shortened V by 0 bases and J by 5 bases, and 8 bases separated the two germline ends. Here the CDR3 reads CASSLALKTGELFF. The CDR3 DNA sequence: TGCGCCAGCAGCTTGGCCTTGAAGACCGGGGAGCTGTTTTTT.

The chain employs TRBV7-2 and TRBJ1-2, with TRBD1 as a possible D gene (5 bases). Looked up from germline, CDR1 is SGHTA and CDR2 is FQGNSA. V dropped 5 bases and J dropped 9 bases, with 16 bases sitting between them. CDR3 length: 13 amino acids. CDR3 sequence (DNA): TGTGCCAGCAGCCTGAGGGGACTTTCGCGCTACACCTTC. This codes for CASSLRGLSRYTF.

This clonotype was seen ten or more times. The chain carries TRBV25-1 and TRBJ1-1; 9 bases map to TRBD1. The CDR3 totals 14 residues. CDR1 MGHDK and CDR2 SYGVNS come from the germline V gene. J gave up 1 base and V 6 bases, and 3 bases lay outside the gene matches. CDR3 in amino acids: CASRGTGRNTEAFF. The CDR3 coding sequence is TGTGCCAGCAGAGGGACAGGGAGGAACACTGAAGCTTTCTTT.

Ten or more counts support this clonotype. The chain recombines TRBV28 with TRBJ1-6; the D is unclear. V was clipped by 6 bases and J by 16 bases, with 10 bases between them. This CDR3 has 10 residues. CDR1 and CDR2 (germline): MDHEN, SYDVKM. The CDR3 spells CASRSGKLHF. Written as DNA, the CDR3 is TGTGCCAGCAGGTCCGGGAAGCTCCACTTT.

This clonotype was counted many times. The genes are TRBV20-1 and TRBJ2-5, with 14 bases matching TRBD2. The CDR3 contains 16 residues. Losses at the gene ends were 3 bases for V and 4 bases for J; bases not matched to a gene: 7. Germline-derived CDR1 and CDR2 are DFQATT and SNEGSKA (reference sequence). In DNA form, the CDR3 reads TGCAGTGCTAGGCCATGGACTAGCGGGGGGAGAGAGACCCAGTACTTC. Protein sequence: CSARPWTSGGRETQYF.

This clonotype has at least ten counts. This rearrangement joins TRBV14 to TRBJ1-5; no clear D. Trimming took off 4 bases at V and 7 bases at J, with 11 bases between the two ends. CDR3 size: 13 residues. The V gene's germline CDR1 is SGHDN and CDR2 FVKESK. The chain's CDR3 is CASSPFQGQPQHF. CDR3 sequence (DNA): TGTGCCAGCAGCCCATTTCAAGGGCAGCCCCAGCATTTT. Full variable domain (remainder filled in from reference TRBV14 and TRBJ1-5): EAGVTQFPSHSVIEKGQTVTLRCDPISGHDNLYWYRRVMGKEIKFLLHFVKESKQDESGMPNNRFLAERTGGTYSTLKVQPAELEDSGVYFCASSPFQGQPQHFGDGTRLSIL.

This clonotype was seen many times. This chain connects TRBV4-3 to TRBJ2-7; 8 bases are a match to TRBD2. After removal of 1 base from V and 3 bases from J, the junction contained 8 bases not matched to a gene. Per germline, CDR1 LGHNA and CDR2 YSLEER. The CDR3 spans 16 residues. DNA for the CDR3: TGCGCCAGCAGCCAAGCCTACAGCGGGGGACTCTACGAGCAGTACTTC. Amino acids: CASSQAYSGGLYEQYF.

This clonotype was counted ten times or more. The V call is TRBV29-1, the J call TRBJ1-6; D unclear. The CDR3 consists of 12 residues. The V gene's germline CDR1 is SQVTM and CDR2 ANQGSEA. The V end was cut by 4 bases, the J end by 10 bases, with 11 bases between. The CDR3 loop reads CSVVIGNSPLHF. The CDR3 DNA is TGCAGCGTTGTAATAGGGAACTCACCCCTCCACTTT.

This clonotype appeared many times. V gene TRBV20-1 combines with J gene TRBJ2-3, with 10 positions matching TRBD1. J was trimmed by 3 bases and V by 4 bases; bases with no gene match: 4. CDR1 is DFQATT and CDR2 is SNEGSKA in the germline V gene (reference sequence). The CDR3 has 14 residues. CDR3 nucleotides: TGCAGTGCTAAGGACAGGGGGTTAACAGATACGCAGTATTTT. The encoded protein is CSAKDRGLTDTQYF.

This clonotype was recorded many times. The chain links TRBV20-1 to TRBJ1-3; no reliable D call. V was cut by 0 bases and J by 0 bases, with 27 bases left in between. CDR1 DFQATT and CDR2 SNEGSKA come from the germline V gene (reference sequence). The CDR3 is made up of 21 amino acids. The CDR3 loop reads CSARDLPHVPPVHFSGNTIYF. In DNA, the CDR3 is TGCAGTGCTAGAGATCTACCCCATGTCCCTCCGGTCCACTTCTCTGGAAACACCATATATTTT.

The chain has TRBV10-3 and TRBJ2-7; 8 bases match TRBD2. Per germline, CDR1 ENHRY and CDR2 SYGVKD. The CDR3 totals 11 residues. With V trimmed by 6 bases and J by 6 bases, 1 base remained unmatched. The CDR3, as DNA: TGTGCCATCAGGGCGGGGGGCGAGCAGTACTTC. Its protein is CAIRAGGEQYF.

This clonotype came up many times. The chain links TRBV12-3 or TRBV12-4 to TRBJ1-1, with D perhaps matching TRBD1 (5 bases). V was pared by 2 bases and J by 1 base, with 11 bases between. The CDR3 is made up of 15 amino acids. In nucleotides, the CDR3 is TGTGCCAGCAGTTTAATGGGGACGGGGAACACTGAAGCTTTCTTT. Protein: CASSLMGTGNTEAFF.

This clonotype was recorded at least ten times. V usage is TRBV7-2 and J usage is TRBJ2-2, with D unresolved. This CDR3 is 15 amino acids long. The germline V gene encodes CDR1 SGHTA and CDR2 FQGNSA. Trimming removed 1 base at V and 4 bases at J, with 10 bases between. The CDR3 DNA sequence: TGTGCCAGCAGCTTAGGGACCGGATTCACCGGGGAGCTGTTTTTT. Its translation: CASSLGTGFTGELFF. The entire variable domain, with the rest obtained from reference TRBV7-2 and TRBJ2-2, is as follows: GAGVSQSPSNKVTEKGKDVELRCDPISGHTALYWYRQSLGQGLEFLIYFQGNSAPDKSGLPSDRFSAERTGGSVSTLTIQRTQQEDSAVYLCASSLGTGFTGELFFGEGSRLTVL.

This clonotype was seen repeatedly, ten times or more. This sequence joins TRBV29-1 and TRBJ2-7; possibly TRBD1 for D (7 bases). Trimming took 7 bases from V and 6 from J, leaving 22 bases between them. Per the germline V gene, CDR1 is SQVTM and CDR2 is ANQGSEA. The CDR3 contains 14 residues. The CDR3 here is CSAFRGDRSGEQYF. CDR3 bases: TGCAGCGCCTTTCGCGGGGACAGAAGTGGCGAGCAGTACTTC.